These 22 T cell receptor beta chains share one sample of origin, sequenced in a study of blood T cells in healthy people across ages. With a J-beta primer mix and a sample-barcoded 5' primer, a second PCR ran about 7 to 12 cycles. Each CDR3 protein is one row after TCRdb ran MiXCR on the 5' RACE reads. Here the sample spans about 1 million distinct CDR3 sequences, 40% to 55% being singletons. Sequenced material: blood. These receptor sequences come from a woman in her sixties in good health.

This chain connects TRBV16 to TRBJ1-1; 7 nucleotides line up with TRBD1. V was pared by 3 bases and J by 7 bases, with 8 bases of the junction left unmatched. The CDR3 totals 14 residues. Germline CDR1 and CDR2: KGHSY and FQNENV. This chain's CDR3 is CASSHTSGGLEAFF. As DNA, the CDR3 is TGTGCCAGCAGCCATACCTCAGGGGGGCTTGAAGCTTTCTTT.

The chain employs TRBV4-1 and TRBJ1-2; tentatively, D is TRBD1 (5 bases). CDR3 length equals 15 residues. V lost 0 bases, J lost 8 bases, and 16 bases lay in between. CDR1 is MGHRA, CDR2 YSYEKL, per germline. CDR3 sequence: CASSQDGVAGRGYTF. In DNA form, the CDR3 reads TGCGCCAGCAGCCAAGATGGGGTTGCAGGGCGAGGCTACACCTTC.

The genes are TRBV3-1 and TRBJ2-7; D not certain. Trimming took off 1 base at V and 4 bases at J, with 11 bases between the two ends. Germline CDR1 is LGHDT and CDR2 is YNNKEL (reference sequence). The CDR3 sequence is 14 residues long. The CDR3 sequence: CASSQGAQNYEQYF. In DNA form, the CDR3 reads TGTGCCAGCAGCCAAGGGGCCCAGAATTACGAGCAGTACTTC.

This clonotype occurred many times. The rearrangement links TRBV5-1 to TRBJ1-4; D not resolved. Trimming removed 0 bases at V and 4 bases at J, with 7 bases between. The CDR3 has 14 amino acids. Germline CDR1 and CDR2: SGHRS and YFSETQ. The CDR3 DNA follows: TGCGCCAGCAGCTTGGATGGCCTTAATGAAAAACTGTTTTTT. This gives the protein CASSLDGLNEKLFF. Filled out from reference TRBV5-1 and TRBJ1-4, the complete variable domain reads KAGVTQTPRYLIKTRGQQVTLSCSPISGHRSVSWYQQTPGQGLQFLFEYFSETQRNKGNFPGRFSGRQFSNSRSEMNVSTLELGDSALYLCASSLDGLNEKLFFGSGTQLSVL.

This chain links TRBV7-3 with TRBJ2-3; either TRBD1 or TRBD2 may fit D (5 bases each). This CDR3 region has 15 residues. Germline loops: CDR1 SGHTA, CDR2 FQGTGA. V was pared by 5 bases and J by 5 bases, with 17 bases between. This CDR3 is CASSPRGREIDTQYF. In DNA form, the CDR3 reads TGTGCCAGCAGCCCTCGAGGCAGGGAGATAGATACGCAGTATTTT. Complete variable domain (other parts from reference TRBV7-3 and TRBJ2-3): GAGVSQTPSNKVTEKGKYVELRCDPISGHTALYWYRQSLGQGPEFLIYFQGTGAADDSGLPNDRFFAVRPEGSVSTLKIQRTERGDSAVYLCASSPRGREIDTQYFGPGTRLTVL.

This clonotype occurred a few times. The chain recombines TRBV12-3 or TRBV12-4 with TRBJ1-2; possible D gene TRBD1, 5 bases. The CDR3 sequence is 14 residues long. V shed 7 bases and J shed 9 bases, with 21 bases lying between them. For the CDR3, the DNA is TGTGCCAGCAAAGCCGGGACCGCCGGATTAAGCTACACCTTC. This translates into CASKAGTAGLSYTF.

This clonotype occurred once. V usage is TRBV2 and J usage is TRBJ1-2; D gene ambiguous. The CDR3 loop spans 14 amino acids. CDR1 SNHLY and CDR2 FYNNEI come from the germline V gene. Trimming shortened V by 5 bases and J by 1 base, and 11 bases separated the two germline ends. CDR3 nucleotide sequence: TGTGCCAGCAGTCGCGGGGAGGGTAACTATGGCTACACCTTC. This translates into CASSRGEGNYGYTF.

The J gene is TRBJ2-2, the V gene TRBV21-1. TRBV21-1 is deemed a pseudogene. This CDR3 has 13 amino acids. The CDR3 loop is CASNRSGTGELFF. CDR3 coding DNA: TGTGCCAGCAACCGGAGTGGCACCGGGGAGCTGTTTTTT.

This clonotype was recorded once. The chain couples TRBV27 to TRBJ2-5, with D perhaps TRBD2 (5 bases). The V gene's germline CDR1 is MNHEY and CDR2 SMNVEV (reference sequence). Trimming left V 3 bases short and J 8 bases short, with 19 bases between. CDR3 length equals 15 residues. The CDR3: CASSFSPDSYSTQYF. The CDR3 bases are TGTGCCAGCAGTTTTTCCCCGGACTCCTATAGTACCCAGTACTTC.

For this clonotype: At one end the junction does not follow the germline gene, possibly because of a read error. The V gene is TRBV3-1, the J gene TRBJ2-1; 9 positions agree with TRBD2. Germline V gene data show CDR1 as LGHDT and CDR2 as YNNKEL (reference sequence). The CDR3 loop spans 19 amino acids. This CDR3 is CAGSQDEGSSGAPYNEQFF. Here the CDR3 DNA reads TGTGCCGGCAGCCAAGACGAGGGCTCTAGCGGGGCCCCCTACAATGAGCAGTTCTTC.

This rearrangement joins TRBV20-1 to TRBJ2-1, with a possible D match to TRBD2 (5 bases). The CDR3 is made up of 15 amino acids. Germline V gene sequence: CDR1 DFQATT, CDR2 SNEGSKA (reference sequence). Trimming took off 3 bases at V and 2 bases at J, with 14 bases between the two ends. CDR3 region: CSASKKASPYNEQFF. The CDR3 bases are TGCAGTGCTAGCAAAAAGGCTAGCCCCTACAATGAGCAGTTCTTC.

This clonotype was picked up a small number of times. The chain combines TRBV28 with TRBJ2-7; 9 bases match TRBD2. V was pared by 4 bases and J by 0 bases, with 1 base of the junction left unmatched. Germline CDR1 is MDHEN and CDR2 is SYDVKM. The CDR3 consists of 14 residues. Here the CDR3 reads CASSWTSASYEQYF. CDR3 DNA: TGTGCCAGCAGTTGGACTAGCGCCTCCTACGAGCAGTACTTC.

This clonotype was observed a handful of times. The V and J genes are TRBV12-3 or TRBV12-4 and TRBJ2-1; no firm D call. This CDR3 has 11 amino acids. V lost 6 bases and J 7 bases, leaving 7 bases between the germline ends. In nucleotides, the CDR3 is TGTGCCAGCAGGGCAAGTAATGAGCAGTTCTTC. Residues: CASRASNEQFF.

This sequence joins TRBV20-1 and TRBJ2-3; 12 bases match TRBD2. Trimming took 3 bases from V and 0 from J; bases not matched to a gene: 1. The CDR3 is 15 residues long. CDR1 is DFQATT, CDR2 SNEGSKA, per germline (reference sequence). The CDR3 nucleotides read TGCAGTGCTAGTGGGACTAGCGGGAGCACAGATACGCAGTATTTT. It yields the protein CSASGTSGSTDTQYF.

V is TRBV14 and J is TRBJ2-4; no reliable D call. Per germline, CDR1 SGHDN and CDR2 FVKESK. Trimming stripped 3 bases from V and 0 bases from J, with 12 bases between. The CDR3 loop spans 16 amino acids. CDR3 bases: TGTGCCAGCAGCCAGACTGTACGACAAGCCAAAAACATTCAGTACTTC. Protein: CASSQTVRQAKNIQYF.

V usage is TRBV9 and J usage is TRBJ1-2; D remains unclear. Trimming pared 4 bases from V and 0 bases from J, leaving 7 bases between. Germline V gives CDR1 SGDLS, CDR2 YYNGEE. CDR3 length equals 13 residues. CDR3 region: CASSQQTNYGYTF. CDR3 sequence (DNA): TGTGCCAGCAGCCAACAGACTAACTATGGCTACACCTTC. The variable domain in full, with the rest retrieved from reference TRBV9 and TRBJ1-2, is DSGVTQTPKHLITATGQRVTLRCSPRSGDLSVYWYQQSLDQGLQFLIQYYNGEERAKGNILERFSAQQFPDLHSELNLSSLELGDSALYFCASSQQTNYGYTFGSGTRLTVV.

In this sample, this clonotype turned up a few times. This chain joins TRBV20-1 and TRBJ2-3; maybe TRBD2 (5 bases). The germline V and J ends were trimmed by 2 bases and 0 bases, with 9 bases remaining between them. CDR3 size: 14 residues. The V gene's germline CDR1 is DFQATT and CDR2 SNEGSKA (reference sequence). The CDR3 is CSARMAGSTDTQYF. CDR3 in DNA: TGCAGTGCTAGAATGGCGGGTAGCACAGATACGCAGTATTTT.

This chain links TRBV28 with TRBJ2-7, with TRBD1 matching 9 bases. V lost 5 bases to trimming and J lost 0 bases; unmatched junction nucleotides: 8. Germline V gene sequence: CDR1 MDHEN, CDR2 SYDVKM. There are 16 residues in the CDR3. CDR3 nucleotides: TGTGCCAGCAGTGTGAACAGGGGGCCAAGCTCCTACGAGCAGTACTTC. Its protein product is CASSVNRGPSSYEQYF.

This chain joins TRBV10-2 and TRBJ2-7; possibly TRBD1 or TRBD2 for D (6 bases each). This CDR3 is built from 14 residues. V lost 10 bases and J 4 bases, leaving 20 bases between the germline ends. CDR1 WSHSY and CDR2 SAAADI come from the germline V gene. DNA for the CDR3: TGCGCCACTCACCCCCCGGGGGCGGAATACGAGCAGTACTTC. This sequence encodes CATHPPGAEYEQYF.

Worth noting for this clonotype: Germline is not matched at one junction end, which may reflect a read error. The V and J genes are TRBV3-1 and TRBJ2-3; D not resolved. Germline CDR1 is LGHDT and CDR2 is YNNKEL (reference sequence). There are 16 residues in the CDR3. The CDR3: CTSSHLRSVSPRTQYF. The DNA of the CDR3 is TGTACCAGCAGCCACCTAAGATCGGTCAGTCCGCGGACGCAGTATTTT.

CDR3 region: CASSFEGSGANVLTF. CDR3 nucleotides: TGTGCCAGCAGTTTTGAGGGCTCTGGGGCCAACGTCCTGACTTTC. This chain uses TRBV28 with TRBJ2-6, with D perhaps matching TRBD2 (5 bases). V dropped 3 bases and J dropped 0 bases, with 6 bases sitting between them. The germline CDR1 and CDR2 sequences are MDHEN and SYDVKM. The CDR3 is made up of 15 amino acids. The variable domain in full, with the rest retrieved from reference TRBV28 and TRBJ2-6, is DVKVTQSSRYLVKRTGEKVFLECVQDMDHENMFWYRQDPGLGLRLIYFSYDVKMKEKGDIPEGYSVSREKKERFSLILESASTNQTSMYLCASSFEGSGANVLTFGAGSRLTVL.

The V and J genes are TRBV9 and TRBJ2-3; D possibly corresponds to TRBD1 (6 bases). V was trimmed by 3 bases and J by 4 bases, leaving 18 bases between them. Germline values: CDR1 SGDLS, CDR2 YYNGEE. CDR3 length equals 16 residues. In DNA, the CDR3 is TGTGCCAGCAGCGCGGATACAGGGAGTCAGGCAGATACGCAGTATTTT. This translates into CASSADTGSQADTQYF.